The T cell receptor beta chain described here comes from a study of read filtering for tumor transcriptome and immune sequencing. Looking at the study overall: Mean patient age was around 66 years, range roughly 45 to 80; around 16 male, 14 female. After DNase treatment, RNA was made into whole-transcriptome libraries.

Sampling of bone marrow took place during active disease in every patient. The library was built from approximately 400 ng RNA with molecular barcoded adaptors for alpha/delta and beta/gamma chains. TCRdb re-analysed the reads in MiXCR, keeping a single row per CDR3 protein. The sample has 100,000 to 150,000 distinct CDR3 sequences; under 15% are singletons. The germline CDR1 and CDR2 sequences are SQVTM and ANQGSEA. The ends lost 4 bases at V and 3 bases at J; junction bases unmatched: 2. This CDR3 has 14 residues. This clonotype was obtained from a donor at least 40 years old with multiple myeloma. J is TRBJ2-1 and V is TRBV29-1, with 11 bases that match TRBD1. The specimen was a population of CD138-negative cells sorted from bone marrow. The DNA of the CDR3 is TGCAGCGTTGGGGGGACAGGGGGCTACAATGAGCAGTTCTTC. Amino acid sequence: CSVGGTGGYNEQFF.